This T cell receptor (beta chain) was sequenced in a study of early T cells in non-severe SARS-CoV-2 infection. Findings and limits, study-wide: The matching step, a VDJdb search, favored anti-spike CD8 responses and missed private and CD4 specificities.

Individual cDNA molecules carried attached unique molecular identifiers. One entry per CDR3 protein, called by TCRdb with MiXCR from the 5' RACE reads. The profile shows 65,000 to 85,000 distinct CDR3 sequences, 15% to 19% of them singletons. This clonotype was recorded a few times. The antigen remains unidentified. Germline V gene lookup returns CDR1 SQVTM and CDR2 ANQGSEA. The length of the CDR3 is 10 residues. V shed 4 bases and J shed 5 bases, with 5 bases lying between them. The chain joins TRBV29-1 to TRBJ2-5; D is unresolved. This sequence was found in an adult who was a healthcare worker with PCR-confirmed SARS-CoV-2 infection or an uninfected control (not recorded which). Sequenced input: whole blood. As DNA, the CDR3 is TGCAGCGTTGGGCACGAGACCCAGTACTTC. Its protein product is CSVGHETQYF.